The clone carrying this TCR beta chain was recorded a few times. The data belong to a study of blood T cells in healthy people across ages. In the study overall: Every two T cells gave about one barcoded beta molecule via template switching.

CDR3 length: 15 amino acids. Trimming took off 6 bases at V and 3 bases at J, with 17 bases between the two ends. Germline CDR1 LNHDA, CDR2 SQIVND (reference sequence). Through a sample-barcoded 5' primer and a J-beta primer mix, a second PCR was run for roughly 6 to 12 cycles. TCRdb processed the 5' RACE reads anew with MiXCR; each CDR3 protein has one entry. The data hold 900,000 to 950,000 distinct CDR3 sequences, with under 35% observed a single time. These data also featured in a second study, about T cells of mothers and their children. That paper states: At approximately 1.6 ug per 15 ul, all of the extracted RNA went into cDNA synthesis. Each mother gave over 9.5 million TCR beta CDR3 reads; each child, roughly 3 million.

The genes are TRBV19 and TRBJ1-2; D gene unclear. The specimen was blood. This TCR derives from a middle-aged woman in good health. The CDR3: CASRDVEGGYYGYTF. CDR3 sequence (DNA): TGTGCCAGTAGGGACGTCGAAGGAGGATACTATGGCTACACCTTC.